The 28 T cell receptor beta chains below were found in one sample sequenced in a study of identical twins. TCRdb re-called the 5' RACE reads through MiXCR, storing one row per CDR3 protein. The sample consists of 600,000 to 800,000 distinct CDR3 sequences, 21% of them appearing once. This sample also belongs to another study, concerning T cells expressing NK-cell markers.

Material for sequencing was PBMCs. These receptors were collected from a woman between 18 and 29 years old in good health.

The V call is TRBV5-1, the J call TRBJ1-2; maybe TRBD1 (6 bases). The CDR3 is 15 residues long. Germline V CDR1 and CDR2: SGHRS, YFSETQ. V lost 0 bases, J lost 4 bases, and 13 bases lay in between. This CDR3 is CASSLGTQGTYGYTF. The CDR3 DNA sequence: TGCGCCAGCAGCTTGGGGACTCAGGGGACCTATGGCTACACCTTC.

In this sample, this clonotype turned up a few times. This rearrangement joins TRBV6-1 to TRBJ1-6; D perhaps matches TRBD1 (5 bases). The germline gives CDR1 MNHNS, CDR2 SASEGT. V was cut by 6 bases and J by 8 bases, with 14 bases left in between. CDR3 length equals 14 residues. The CDR3 reads CASSLAPGHSPLHF. Here the CDR3 DNA reads TGTGCCAGCAGCCTGGCCCCGGGGCATTCACCCCTCCACTTT.

This clonotype was found many times. The chain uses TRBV18 and TRBJ2-5; D is unclear. The CDR3 length is 13 residues. Between the trimmed V and J ends, which lost 4 bases and 3 bases, there was a span of 9 bases. Germline lookup yields CDR1 KGHSH and CDR2 LQKENI. This CDR3 is CASSLAVKETQYF. CDR3 DNA: TGTGCCAGCTCACTGGCCGTTAAAGAGACCCAGTACTTC. The whole variable domain, remainder taken from reference TRBV18 and TRBJ2-5, is NAGVMQNPRHLVRRRGQEARLRCSPMKGHSHVYWYRQLPEEGLKFMVYLQKENIIDESGMPKERFSAEFPKEGPSILRIQQVVRGDSAAYFCASSLAVKETQYFGPGTRLLVL.

Only a few counts were recorded for this clonotype. The gene calls are TRBV20-1 and TRBJ2-5; a possible D gene is TRBD2 (5 bases). Germline CDR1 is DFQATT and CDR2 is SNEGSKA (reference sequence). Trimming took off 0 bases at V and 7 bases at J, with 12 bases between the two ends. This CDR3 contains 13 residues. The CDR3 DNA reads as TGCAGTGCTAGAGAGGCTAGCTATGGGACCCAGTACTTC. Translation: CSAREASYGTQYF.

This clonotype was detected only once. V gene TRBV7-9 combines with J gene TRBJ2-3; 7 bases fit TRBD2. The V gene end was trimmed by 5 bases and the J gene end by 2 bases; junction bases not matched to a gene: 7. CDR3 size: 15 residues. CDR1 and CDR2 from the germline V gene are SEHNR and FQNEAQ (reference sequence). The CDR3 region is CASSPMGGITDTQYF. In nucleotides, the CDR3 is TGTGCCAGCAGCCCCATGGGAGGGATCACAGATACGCAGTATTTT.

CDR3 region: CASSPPQANPYNEQFF. For the CDR3, the DNA is TGTGCCAGCAGTCCCCCCCAAGCGAACCCCTACAATGAGCAGTTCTTC. The genes are TRBV12-3 or TRBV12-4 and TRBJ2-1; unclear D gene. Trimming took 5 bases from V and 2 from J, leaving 16 bases between them. The CDR3 extends over 16 amino acids.

This clonotype was seen only a few times. This chain uses TRBV5-1 with TRBJ1-2; tentative D call: TRBD1 (5 bases). Per the germline V gene, CDR1 is SGHRS and CDR2 is YFSETQ. This CDR3 has 15 residues. The V and J ends lost 4 bases and 4 bases respectively, with 17 bases between them. CDR3 loop: CASSRPETGLYGYTF. CDR3 DNA sequence: TGCGCCAGCAGCCGTCCGGAGACGGGGCTCTATGGCTACACCTTC.

This clonotype appeared many times. This chain links TRBV7-9 with TRBJ2-7; TRBD1 matches 7 bases. This CDR3 is built from 15 residues. J was trimmed by 2 bases and V by 2 bases; bases with no gene match: 6. Germline V lookup: CDR1 SEHNR, CDR2 FQNEAQ (reference sequence). DNA of the CDR3: TGTGCCAGCAGCTTATATGAGGGGGCAACCTACGAGCAGTACTTC. It specifies CASSLYEGATYEQYF.

This chain connects TRBV2 to TRBJ1-2; a possible D gene is TRBD1 (5 bases). V was trimmed by 4 bases and J by 0 bases, leaving 9 bases between them. The germline V gene has CDR1 SNHLY and CDR2 FYNNEI. CDR3 length: 14 amino acids. CDR3 bases: TGTGCCAGCAGTGGACAGTTAGCTAACTATGGCTACACCTTC. This gives the protein CASSGQLANYGYTF.

V is TRBV6-2 or TRBV6-3 and J is TRBJ2-6, with TRBD1 matching 7 bases. J was trimmed by 5 bases and V by 8 bases; bases with no gene match: 21. Germline V lookup: CDR1 MNHEY, CDR2 SVGEGT. This CDR3 is 19 amino acids long. The CDR3 loop is CASSPAYGQVYLWANVLTF. The CDR3, as DNA: TGTGCCAGCTCCCCCGCTTACGGACAGGTCTATCTCTGGGCCAACGTCCTGACTTTC.

This clonotype was seen more than once but under ten times. The chain combines TRBV4-2 with TRBJ2-3, with 9 nucleotides matching TRBD2. In germline, CDR1 is LGHNA, CDR2 YNFKEQ. The trim removed 2 bases at V and 4 bases at J, leaving 16 bases unmatched. The CDR3 covers 19 residues. The CDR3 coding sequence is TGTGCCAGCAGCCAACTAAAGAAAGCGGAGCGGGAGGTTGCAGATACGCAGTATTTT. It translates to CASSQLKKAEREVADTQYF.

This clonotype was counted only a few times. This rearrangement joins TRBV12-3 or TRBV12-4 to TRBJ1-2, with 8 bases identical to TRBD1. The CDR3 runs 13 residues. Trimming took 5 bases from V and 7 from J; bases not matched to a gene: 6. CDR3 nucleotides: TGTGCCAGCAGTAAAACAGGGGGAATTGGCTACACCTTC. Protein: CASSKTGGIGYTF.

At least ten counts were recorded for this clonotype. V usage is TRBV12-3 or TRBV12-4 and J usage is TRBJ2-1; no reliable D call. V was cut by 6 bases and J by 9 bases, with 9 bases left in between. CDR3 length equals 11 residues. CDR3 sequence (DNA): TGTGCCAGCAGCCCCTGGGGTGAGCAGTTCTTC. Its translation is CASSPWGEQFF.

In its sample, this clonotype was seen a few times. The chain recombines TRBV10-3 with TRBJ2-1; the D gene could be TRBD1 or TRBD2 (5 bases each). Trimming cost V 3 bases and J 7 bases, with 16 bases left between them. Germline V CDR1 and CDR2: ENHRY, SYGVKD. The CDR3 extends over 15 amino acids. The CDR3, as DNA: TGTGCCATCAGTGAAAGACACGAGGGGATGAATGAGCAGTTCTTC. This translates into CAISERHEGMNEQFF.

In its sample, this clonotype was seen a few times. The chain has TRBV20-1 and TRBJ2-2; D may be TRBD1 or TRBD2 (6 bases each). The CDR3 is 14 residues long. With 0 bases removed from V and 5 bases from J, the gap between germline ends came to 10 bases. CDR1 is DFQATT and CDR2 is SNEGSKA in the germline V gene (reference sequence). CDR3 in amino acids: CSARDIGGTGELFF. The CDR3, as DNA: TGCAGTGCTAGAGATATAGGGGGGACCGGGGAGCTGTTTTTT.

V is TRBV7-9 and J is TRBJ2-3; D gene uncertain. V gave up 6 bases and J gave up 2 bases, with 15 bases separating them. The CDR3 totals 15 residues. Per the germline V gene, CDR1 is SEHNR and CDR2 is FQNEAQ (reference sequence). The CDR3 DNA is TGTGCCAGCAGTTACCAGCAGGCCTACACAGATACGCAGTATTTT. It is translated as CASSYQQAYTDTQYF.

This chain connects TRBV5-4 to TRBJ2-1; TRBD2 agrees at 9 bases. The CDR3 covers 13 residues. V shed 3 bases, J shed 9 bases, and the junction held 4 bases outside the gene matches. Germline CDR1 and CDR2: SGHNT and YYREEE (reference sequence). The CDR3 DNA reads TGTGCCAGCAGCTCGGGACTAGCAACTGAGCAGTTCTTC. It encodes CASSSGLATEQFF.

The chain employs TRBV11-2 and TRBJ2-7; 10 positions match TRBD2. Looked up from germline, CDR1 is SGHAT and CDR2 is FQNNGV. The CDR3 has 13 amino acids. CDR3 DNA: TGTGCCAGCAGCTCACACGGGTCCCTAGCGGGAGTGGTC. Translated, it gives CASSSHGSLAGVV.

This chain uses TRBV5-1 with TRBJ1-2, with D perhaps matching TRBD1 (5 bases). CDR1 is SGHRS and CDR2 is YFSETQ in the germline V gene. The CDR3 covers 15 residues. V was cut by 5 bases and J by 5 bases, with 19 bases left in between. CDR3: CASRETGAGKYGYTF. The CDR3 DNA reads TGCGCCAGCAGAGAAACCGGGGCTGGAAAGTATGGCTACACCTTC.

This clonotype has more than one count but fewer than ten. The chain has TRBV25-1 and TRBJ1-3; D unclear. This CDR3 is 12 amino acids long. Germline assignment: CDR1 MGHDK and CDR2 SYGVNS. Trimming cost V 8 bases and J 0 bases, with 5 bases left between them. CDR3: CASGSSGNTIYF. CDR3 in DNA: TGTGCCAGCGGCTCCTCTGGAAACACCATATATTTT.

This clonotype was detected a few times. V and J are TRBV20-1 and TRBJ2-1, with 8 positions matching TRBD2. The V gene end was trimmed by 6 bases and the J gene end by 0 bases; junction bases not matched to a gene: 7. Germline assignment: CDR1 DFQATT and CDR2 SNEGSKA (reference sequence). The CDR3 has 15 residues. The CDR3 bases are TGCAGTGCAGGTAGCGGGGTAAGCTCCTACAATGAGCAGTTCTTC. Protein sequence: CSAGSGVSSYNEQFF.

This clonotype was recorded a few times. The J gene is TRBJ2-7, the V gene TRBV20-1, with TRBD1 matching 9 bases. This CDR3 region has 15 residues. Losses at the gene ends were 6 bases for V and 2 bases for J; bases not matched to a gene: 11. Germline CDR1 and CDR2: DFQATT and SNEGSKA (reference sequence). CDR3 sequence reads: CSASNPGQGTYEQYF. In nucleotides, the CDR3 is TGCAGTGCCTCTAACCCGGGACAGGGCACCTACGAGCAGTACTTC.

In regard to this clonotype: This may come from a read error, since a much larger clone is one base off. The CDR3 DNA reads as TGTGCCAGCACCCCGGACACCGGGGAGCTGTTTTTT. Translating it yields CASTPDTGELFF. This sequence joins TRBV12-3 or TRBV12-4 and TRBJ2-2; D unresolved. There are 12 residues in the CDR3. Trimming stripped 7 bases from V and 3 bases from J, with 6 bases between.

This clonotype turned up a few times. This chain connects TRBV20-1 to TRBJ1-6; weak D call: TRBD1 (5 bases). V lost 3 bases to trimming and J lost 7 bases, with 13 bases between them. CDR1 DFQATT and CDR2 SNEGSKA come from the germline V gene (reference sequence). This CDR3 comprises 14 residues. CDR3 sequence (DNA): TGCAGTGCTAGGGGGACCCCGGTGAATTCACCCCTCCACTTT. Translation: CSARGTPVNSPLHF.

This clonotype was recorded many times. The chain joins TRBV29-1 to TRBJ2-1, with a tentative D call TRBD1 (5 bases). This CDR3 has 12 residues. The germline V gene encodes CDR1 SQVTM and CDR2 ANQGSEA. Trimming stripped 4 bases from V and 8 bases from J, with 12 bases between. The CDR3 DNA reads as TGCAGCGTTGGTTTGGGGCCTTATGAGCAGTTCTTC. This codes for CSVGLGPYEQFF.

The rearrangement uses TRBV5-6 and TRBJ2-1, with TRBD2 matching 8 bases. Germline assignment: CDR1 SGHDT and CDR2 YYEEEE. V gave up 1 base and J gave up 8 bases; unmatched junction bases: 11. The CDR3 totals 16 residues. The CDR3 protein is CASSLYGTRGRDEQFF. The CDR3 DNA reads TGTGCCAGCAGCTTGTATGGGACTAGGGGCAGAGATGAGCAGTTCTTC.

The CDR3 DNA follows: TGTGCCAGCAGGTCTTTCCCTAGCGGGGCTGGGATCACCGGGGAGCTGTTTTTT. Its translation: CASRSFPSGAGITGELFF. The chain recombines TRBV6-1 with TRBJ2-2; TRBD2 matches 9 bases. The germline CDR1 and CDR2 sequences are MNHNS and SASEGT. V shed 6 bases, J shed 4 bases, and the junction held 15 bases outside the gene matches. The CDR3 extends over 18 amino acids.

In this sample, this clonotype turned up a few times. The J gene is TRBJ2-6, the V gene TRBV12-3 or TRBV12-4, with 13 bases that match TRBD2. The CDR3 covers 16 residues. The trim removed 8 bases at V and 3 bases at J, leaving 4 bases unmatched. The chain's CDR3 is CASSRLAGGGANVLTF. In nucleotides, the CDR3 is TGTGCCAGCTCCCGACTAGCGGGAGGTGGGGCCAACGTCCTGACTTTC.